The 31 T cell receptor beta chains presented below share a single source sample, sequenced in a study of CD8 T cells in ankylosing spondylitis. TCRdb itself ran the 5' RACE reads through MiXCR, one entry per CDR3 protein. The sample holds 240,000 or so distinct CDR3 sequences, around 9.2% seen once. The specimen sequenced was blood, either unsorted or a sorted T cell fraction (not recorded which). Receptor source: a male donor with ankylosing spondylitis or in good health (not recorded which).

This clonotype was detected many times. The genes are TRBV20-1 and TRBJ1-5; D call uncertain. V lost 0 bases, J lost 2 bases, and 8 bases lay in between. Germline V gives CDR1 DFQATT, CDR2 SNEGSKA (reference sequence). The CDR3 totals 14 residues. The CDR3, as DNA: TGCAGTGCTAGAGATAGGGTGGGCAATCAGCCCCAGCATTTT. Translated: CSARDRVGNQPQHF.

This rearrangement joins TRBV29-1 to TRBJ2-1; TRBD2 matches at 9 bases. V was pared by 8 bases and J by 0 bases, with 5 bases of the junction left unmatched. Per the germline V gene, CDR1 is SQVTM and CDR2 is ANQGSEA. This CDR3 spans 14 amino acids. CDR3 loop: CSSRTSDSYNEQFF. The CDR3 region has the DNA TGCAGCTCCCGGACTAGCGACTCCTACAATGAGCAGTTCTTC.

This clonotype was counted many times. This CDR3 reads CASSFLGSGIPSSYEQYF. In DNA form, the CDR3 reads TGTGCCAGCAGTTTTCTCGGGTCGGGCATACCCAGCTCCTACGAGCAGTACTTC. V and J are TRBV28 and TRBJ2-7; D remains unclear. CDR1 is MDHEN and CDR2 is SYDVKM in the germline V gene. CDR3 length: 18 residues. The germline V and J ends were trimmed by 3 bases and 0 bases, with 21 bases remaining between them.

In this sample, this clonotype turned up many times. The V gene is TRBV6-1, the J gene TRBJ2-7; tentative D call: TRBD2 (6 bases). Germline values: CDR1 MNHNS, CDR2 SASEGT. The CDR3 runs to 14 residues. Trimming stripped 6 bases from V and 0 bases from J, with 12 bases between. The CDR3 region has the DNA TGTGCCAGCAGGGGGACTGTTTACTCCTACGAGCAGTACTTC. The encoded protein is CASRGTVYSYEQYF.

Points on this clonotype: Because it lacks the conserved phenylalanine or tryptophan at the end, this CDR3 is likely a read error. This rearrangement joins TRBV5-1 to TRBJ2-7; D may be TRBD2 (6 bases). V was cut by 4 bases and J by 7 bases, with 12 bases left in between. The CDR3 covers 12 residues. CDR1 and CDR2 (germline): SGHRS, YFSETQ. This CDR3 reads CASSPTGEEQYY. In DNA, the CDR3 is TGCGCCAGCAGCCCTACGGGGGAGGAGCAGTACTAC.

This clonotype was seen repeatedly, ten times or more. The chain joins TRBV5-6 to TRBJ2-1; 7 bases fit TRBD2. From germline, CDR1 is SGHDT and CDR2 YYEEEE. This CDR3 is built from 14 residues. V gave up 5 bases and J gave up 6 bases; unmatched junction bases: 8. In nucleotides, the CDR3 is TGTGCCAGCAGTCTGGGGGGGACTGGCAATGAGCAGTTCTTC. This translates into CASSLGGTGNEQFF.

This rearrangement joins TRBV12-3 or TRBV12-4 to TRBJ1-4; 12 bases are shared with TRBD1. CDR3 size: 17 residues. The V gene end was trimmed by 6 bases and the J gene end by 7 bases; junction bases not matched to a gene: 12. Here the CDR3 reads CASSHPGQGARGEKLFF. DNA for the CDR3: TGTGCCAGCAGCCACCCGGGACAGGGGGCCAGGGGTGAAAAACTGTTTTTT.

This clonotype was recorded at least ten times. This CDR3 reads CASSLVQGGYGYTF. The CDR3 DNA reads TGTGCCAGCAGTTTAGTGCAGGGGGGCTATGGCTACACCTTC. The chain combines TRBV12-3 or TRBV12-4 with TRBJ1-2; 7 bases are shared with TRBD1. The CDR3 consists of 14 residues. J was trimmed by 4 bases and V by 1 base; bases with no gene match: 3.

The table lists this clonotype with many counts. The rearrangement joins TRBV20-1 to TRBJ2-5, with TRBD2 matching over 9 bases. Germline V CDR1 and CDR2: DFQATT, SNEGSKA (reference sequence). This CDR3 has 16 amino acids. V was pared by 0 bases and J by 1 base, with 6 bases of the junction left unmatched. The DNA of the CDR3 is TGCAGTGCTAGAGATCGGGGCGGGGGGGTCCAAGAGACCCAGTACTTC. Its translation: CSARDRGGGVQETQYF.

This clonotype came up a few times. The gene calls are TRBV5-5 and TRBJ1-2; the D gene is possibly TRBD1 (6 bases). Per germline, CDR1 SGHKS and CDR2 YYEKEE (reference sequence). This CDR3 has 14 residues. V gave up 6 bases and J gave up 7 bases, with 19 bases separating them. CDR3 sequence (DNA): TGTGCCAGCACCTTAGAGGGGACACAAACTGGCTACACCTTC. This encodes CASTLEGTQTGYTF. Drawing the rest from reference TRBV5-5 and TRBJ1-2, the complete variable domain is DAGVTQSPTHLIKTRGQQVTLRCSPISGHKSVSWYQQVLGQGPQFIFQYYEKEERGRGNFPDRFSARQFPNYSSELNVNALLLGDSALYLCASTLEGTQTGYTFGSGTRLTVV.

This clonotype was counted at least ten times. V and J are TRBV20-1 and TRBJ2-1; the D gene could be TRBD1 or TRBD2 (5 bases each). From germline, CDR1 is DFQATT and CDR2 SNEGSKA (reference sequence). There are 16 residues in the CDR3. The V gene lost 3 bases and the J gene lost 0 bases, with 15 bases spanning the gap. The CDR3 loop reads CSASQGTGSSYNEQFF. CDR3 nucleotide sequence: TGCAGTGCTAGCCAAGGGACGGGGAGCTCCTACAATGAGCAGTTCTTC.

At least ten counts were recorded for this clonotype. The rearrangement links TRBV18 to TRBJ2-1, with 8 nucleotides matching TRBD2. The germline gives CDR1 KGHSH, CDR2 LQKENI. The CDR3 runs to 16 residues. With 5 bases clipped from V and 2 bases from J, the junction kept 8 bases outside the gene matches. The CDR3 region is CASSLSSGPPYNEQFF. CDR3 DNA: TGTGCCAGCTCATTGTCTAGCGGGCCCCCCTACAATGAGCAGTTCTTC. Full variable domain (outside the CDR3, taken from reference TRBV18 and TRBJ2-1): NAGVMQNPRHLVRRRGQEARLRCSPMKGHSHVYWYRQLPEEGLKFMVYLQKENIIDESGMPKERFSAEFPKEGPSILRIQQVVRGDSAAYFCASSLSSGPPYNEQFFGPGTRLTVL.

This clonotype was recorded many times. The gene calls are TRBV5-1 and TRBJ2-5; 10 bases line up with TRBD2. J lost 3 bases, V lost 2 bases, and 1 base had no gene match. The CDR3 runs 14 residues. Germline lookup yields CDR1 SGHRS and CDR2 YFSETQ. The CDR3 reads CASSFGTSEETQYF. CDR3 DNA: TGCGCCAGCAGCTTCGGGACTAGCGAAGAGACCCAGTACTTC.

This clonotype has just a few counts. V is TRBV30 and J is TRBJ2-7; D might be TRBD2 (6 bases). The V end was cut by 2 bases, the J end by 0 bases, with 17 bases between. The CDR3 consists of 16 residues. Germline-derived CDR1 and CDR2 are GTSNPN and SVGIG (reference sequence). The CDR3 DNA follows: TGTGCCTGGAGTCCCTCCGGGGGTTCTTTCTCCTACGAGCAGTACTTC. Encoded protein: CAWSPSGGSFSYEQYF.

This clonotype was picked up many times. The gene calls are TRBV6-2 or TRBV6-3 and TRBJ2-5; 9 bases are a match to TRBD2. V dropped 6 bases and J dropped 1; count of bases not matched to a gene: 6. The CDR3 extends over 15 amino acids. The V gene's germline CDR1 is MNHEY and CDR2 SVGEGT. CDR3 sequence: CASSLGTSPQETQYF. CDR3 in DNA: TGTGCCAGCAGCCTAGGGACTAGCCCCCAAGAGACCCAGTACTTC.

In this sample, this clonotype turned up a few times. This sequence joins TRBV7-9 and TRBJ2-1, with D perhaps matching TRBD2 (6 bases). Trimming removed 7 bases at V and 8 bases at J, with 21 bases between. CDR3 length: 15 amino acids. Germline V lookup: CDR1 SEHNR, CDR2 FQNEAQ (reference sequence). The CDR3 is CASTPADGSNHEQFF. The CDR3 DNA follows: TGTGCCAGCACCCCCGCGGACGGGAGTAACCATGAGCAGTTCTTC.

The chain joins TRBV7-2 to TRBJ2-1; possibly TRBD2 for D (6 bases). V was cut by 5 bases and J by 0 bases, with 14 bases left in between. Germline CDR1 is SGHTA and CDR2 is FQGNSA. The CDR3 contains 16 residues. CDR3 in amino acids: CASSVTAGSSYNEQFF. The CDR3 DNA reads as TGTGCCAGCAGCGTAACAGCGGGTAGCTCCTACAATGAGCAGTTCTTC.

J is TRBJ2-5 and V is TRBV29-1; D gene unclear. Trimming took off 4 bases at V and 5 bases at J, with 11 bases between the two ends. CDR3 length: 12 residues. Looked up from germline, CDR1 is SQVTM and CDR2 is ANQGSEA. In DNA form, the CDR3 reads TGCAGCGTTGCCCCCAGCGCGGAGACCCAGTACTTC. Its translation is CSVAPSAETQYF.

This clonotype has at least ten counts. This CDR3 reads CASSRTGASSYEQYF. The CDR3 DNA is TGTGCCAGCAGCCGGACAGGTGCGAGTAGTTACGAGCAGTACTTC. V and J are TRBV7-2 and TRBJ2-7, with 7 positions matching TRBD1. The germline CDR1 and CDR2 sequences are SGHTA and FQGNSA. J was trimmed by 4 bases and V by 5 bases; bases with no gene match: 11. This CDR3 has 15 amino acids.

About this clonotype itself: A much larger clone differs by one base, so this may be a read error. This CDR3 reads CASNEGSGGTTDTQYF. CDR3 sequence (DNA): TGTGCCAGCAATGAAGGTAGCGGGGGGACTACAGATACGCAGTATTTT. This chain links TRBV2 with TRBJ2-3; 10 bases are a match to TRBD2. The germline gives CDR1 SNHLY, CDR2 FYNNEI. This CDR3 spans 16 amino acids. Drawing the rest from reference TRBV2 and TRBJ2-3, the complete variable domain is EPEVTQTPSHQVTQMGQEVILRCVPISNHLYFYWYRQILGQKVEFLVSFYNNEISEKSEIFDDQFSVERPDGSNFTLKIRSTKLEDSAMYFCASNEGSGGTTDTQYFGPGTRLTVL.

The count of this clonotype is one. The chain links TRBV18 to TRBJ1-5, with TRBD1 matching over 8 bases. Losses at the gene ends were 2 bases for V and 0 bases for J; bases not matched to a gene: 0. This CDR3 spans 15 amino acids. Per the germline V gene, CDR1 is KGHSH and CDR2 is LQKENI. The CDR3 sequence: CASSPGTGSNQPQHF. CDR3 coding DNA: TGTGCCAGCTCACCAGGGACAGGTAGCAATCAGCCCCAGCATTTT.

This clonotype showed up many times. The CDR3 protein is CASSSGQTLRNGYTF. The DNA for the CDR3 is TGTGCCAGCAGTTCTGGTCAAACCCTAAGGAATGGCTACACCTTC. V is TRBV12-3 or TRBV12-4 and J is TRBJ1-2; D is unclear. The CDR3 is 15 amino acids. V lost 4 bases, J lost 6 bases, and 18 bases lay in between.

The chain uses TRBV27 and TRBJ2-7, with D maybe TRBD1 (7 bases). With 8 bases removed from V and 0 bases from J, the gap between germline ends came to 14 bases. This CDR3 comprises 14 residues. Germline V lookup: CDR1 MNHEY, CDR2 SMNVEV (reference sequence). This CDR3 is CASRGGGTSYEQYF. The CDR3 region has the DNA TGTGCCAGCCGCGGAGGGGGCACCTCCTACGAGCAGTACTTC.

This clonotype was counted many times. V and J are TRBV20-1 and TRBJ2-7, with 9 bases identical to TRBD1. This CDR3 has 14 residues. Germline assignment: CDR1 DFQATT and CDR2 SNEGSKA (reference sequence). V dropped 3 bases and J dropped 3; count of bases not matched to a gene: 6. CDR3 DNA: TGCAGTGCTAGCACCCCGGGACAGGGCTACGAGCAGTACTTC. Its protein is CSASTPGQGYEQYF.

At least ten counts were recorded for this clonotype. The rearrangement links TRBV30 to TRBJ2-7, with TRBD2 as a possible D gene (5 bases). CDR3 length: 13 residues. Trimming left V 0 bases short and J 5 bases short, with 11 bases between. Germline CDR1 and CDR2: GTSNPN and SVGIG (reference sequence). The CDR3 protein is CAWSVLSGNEQYF. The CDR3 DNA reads TGTGCCTGGAGTGTACTGTCGGGAAACGAGCAGTACTTC.

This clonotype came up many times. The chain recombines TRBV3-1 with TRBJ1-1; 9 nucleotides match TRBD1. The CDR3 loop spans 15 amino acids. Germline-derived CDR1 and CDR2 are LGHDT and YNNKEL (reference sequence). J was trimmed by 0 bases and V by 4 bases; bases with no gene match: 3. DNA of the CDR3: TGTGCCAGCAGCCCCCGGGACAGGGTGAACACTGAAGCTTTCTTT. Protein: CASSPRDRVNTEAFF.

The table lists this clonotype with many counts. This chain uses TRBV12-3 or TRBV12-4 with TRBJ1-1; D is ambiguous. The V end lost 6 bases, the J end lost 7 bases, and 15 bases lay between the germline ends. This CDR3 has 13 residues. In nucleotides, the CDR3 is TGTGCCAGCAGGACATGGGGAGGGAGTGAAGCTTTCTTT. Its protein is CASRTWGGSEAFF.

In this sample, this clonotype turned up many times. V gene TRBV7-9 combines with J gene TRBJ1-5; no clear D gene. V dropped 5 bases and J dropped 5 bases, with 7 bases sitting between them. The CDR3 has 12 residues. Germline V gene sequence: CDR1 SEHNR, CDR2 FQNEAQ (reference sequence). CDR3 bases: TGTGCCAGCAGCCGCCTGGATCAGCCCCAGCATTTT. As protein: CASSRLDQPQHF. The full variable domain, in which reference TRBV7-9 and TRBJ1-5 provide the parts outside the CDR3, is DTGVSQNPRHKITKRGQNVTFRCDPISEHNRLYWYRQTLGQGPEFLTYFQNEAQLEKSRLLSDRFSAERPKGSFSTLEIQRTEQGDSAMYLCASSRLDQPQHFGDGTRLSIL.

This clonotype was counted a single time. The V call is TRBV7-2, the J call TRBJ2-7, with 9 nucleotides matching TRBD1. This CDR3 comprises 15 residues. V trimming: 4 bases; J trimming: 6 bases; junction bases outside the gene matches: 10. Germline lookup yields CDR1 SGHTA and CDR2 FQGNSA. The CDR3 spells CASSSPGTGFREQYF. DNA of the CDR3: TGTGCCAGCAGCTCCCCCGGGACAGGGTTTCGCGAGCAGTACTTC.

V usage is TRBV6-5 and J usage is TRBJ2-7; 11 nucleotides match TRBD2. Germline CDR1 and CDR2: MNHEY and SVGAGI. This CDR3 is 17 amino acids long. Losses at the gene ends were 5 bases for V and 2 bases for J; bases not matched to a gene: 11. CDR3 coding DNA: TGTGCCAGCAGTCCGAATTACGCGACTAGCGGGACCTACGAGCAGTACTTC. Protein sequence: CASSPNYATSGTYEQYF.

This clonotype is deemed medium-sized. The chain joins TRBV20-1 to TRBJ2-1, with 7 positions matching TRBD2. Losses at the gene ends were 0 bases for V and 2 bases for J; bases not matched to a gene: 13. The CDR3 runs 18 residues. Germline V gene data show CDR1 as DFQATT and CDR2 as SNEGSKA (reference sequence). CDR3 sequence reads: CSARDLASGLTAYNEQFF. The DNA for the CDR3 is TGCAGTGCTAGAGATCTGGCTAGCGGACTCACGGCCTACAATGAGCAGTTCTTC.